The 11 T cell receptor beta chains below come from one sample, sequenced in a study of pediatric ulcerative colitis. Assay: immunoSEQ multiplex PCR; the TCRdb copy retains only in-frame clones and omits some. The sample lists approximately 60,000 clones, less than 90% seen once, with 3% to 4.5% in the top ten. The specimen sequenced was blood. The origin of the receptors is a boy younger than 18 with severe ulcerative colitis.

The chain is built from TRBV11-2 and TRBJ2-3, with 12 nucleotides matching TRBD2. Germline loops: CDR1 SGHAT, CDR2 FQNNGV. Unmatched junction bases numbered 6, after V lost 1 base and J lost 4 bases. The CDR3 totals 17 residues. The CDR3 DNA reads TGTGCCAGCAGCTTAGCTCCTAGCGGGAGGGCGTCAGATACGCAGTATTTT. This encodes CASSLAPSGRASDTQYF.

This clone came up once. The gene calls are TRBV10-1 and TRBJ2-1, with D possibly being TRBD2 (5 bases). CDR3 length: 15 amino acids. V was shortened by 3 bases and J by 3 bases, with 12 bases between the two germline ends. Germline V lookup: CDR1 WNHNN, CDR2 SYGVQD (reference sequence). The chain's CDR3 is CASSDSGWLYNEQFF. The CDR3 DNA reads TGCGCCAGCAGTGACTCGGGATGGCTCTACAATGAGCAGTTCTTC.

The genes are TRBV5-4 and TRBJ2-7, with D possibly matching TRBD2 (5 bases). V was clipped by 0 bases and J by 4 bases, with 11 bases between them. The germline V gene encodes CDR1 SGHNT and CDR2 YYREEE (reference sequence). CDR3 length: 14 amino acids. The CDR3 region is CASSLAGIEYEQYF. For the CDR3, the DNA is TGTGCCAGCAGCTTGGCCGGGATCGAATACGAGCAGTACTTC.

The chain carries TRBV10-2 and TRBJ1-4, with D unresolved. The germline V and J ends were trimmed by 0 bases and 8 bases, with 10 bases remaining between them. CDR1 and CDR2 from the germline V gene are WSHSY and SAAADI. This CDR3 region has 14 residues. The CDR3 DNA reads TGCGCCAGCAGTGAGTCGCAGCGGAACGAAAAACTGTTTTTT. Translation gives CASSESQRNEKLFF.

The chain links TRBV7-9 to TRBJ1-3; TRBD1 is a possible D gene (6 bases). V lost 5 bases and J 0 bases, leaving 20 bases between the germline ends. The CDR3 runs 18 residues. Germline V gives CDR1 SEHNR, CDR2 FQNEAQ (reference sequence). The CDR3 reads CASSPLTVWDTSGNTIYF. The CDR3 bases are TGTGCCAGCAGCCCCCTTACGGTTTGGGACACCTCTGGAAACACCATATATTTT.

This clone was recorded once. V and J are TRBV19 and TRBJ2-5, with TRBD1 identical over 8 bases. The CDR3 loop spans 14 amino acids. With 4 bases clipped from V and 4 bases from J, the junction kept 5 bases outside the gene matches. Germline V gene lookup returns CDR1 LNHDA and CDR2 SQIVND (reference sequence). The CDR3 DNA follows: TGTGCCAGTAGTACCGGACAGGGTAGAGAGACCCAGTACTTC. Translation: CASSTGQGRETQYF.

The CDR3 DNA reads TGTGCCAGCAGCTTTCATTCCGGGACCCCGTCAGAAATTCAGTACTTC. This translates into CASSFHSGTPSEIQYF. V usage is TRBV11-2 and J usage is TRBJ2-4, with D possibly called TRBD1 or TRBD2 (5 bases each). From germline, CDR1 is SGHAT and CDR2 FQNNGV. CDR3 length: 16 amino acids. V was pared by 3 bases and J by 10 bases, with 22 bases between.

The chain recombines TRBV13 with TRBJ2-7; maybe TRBD2 (5 bases). CDR3 length: 13 residues. V lost 2 bases to trimming and J lost 7 bases, with 12 bases between them. Germline values: CDR1 PRHDT, CDR2 FYEKMQ (reference sequence). Written as DNA, the CDR3 is TGTGCCAGCAGCTTAACCTGGACGGGGGAGCAGTACTTC. Its protein product is CASSLTWTGEQYF. Drawing the rest from reference TRBV13 and TRBJ2-7, the complete variable domain is AAGVIQSPRHLIKEKRETATLKCYPIPRHDTVYWYQQGPGQDPQFLISFYEKMQSDKGSIPDRFSAQQFSDYHSELNMSSLELGDSALYFCASSLTWTGEQYFGPGTRLTVT.

The J gene is TRBJ2-3, the V gene TRBV6-5; the D is unclear. CDR1 and CDR2 (germline): MNHEY, SVGAGI. Trimming stripped 5 bases from V and 4 bases from J, with 10 bases between. The CDR3 is 13 residues long. CDR3: CASSALVPDTQYF. The CDR3 region has the DNA TGTGCCAGCAGTGCCTTAGTCCCAGATACGCAGTATTTT.

The rearrangement joins TRBV4-2 to TRBJ2-3; D is unresolved. V lost 0 bases and J lost 0, with 1 base in between. This CDR3 contains 13 residues. Germline V gene lookup returns CDR1 LGHNA and CDR2 YNFKEQ. Written as DNA, the CDR3 is TGTGCCAGCAGCCAAGACAGCACAGATACGCAGTATTTT. Its protein product is CASSQDSTDTQYF.

The J gene is TRBJ1-1, the V gene TRBV7-9; maybe TRBD1 (5 bases). Trimming shortened V by 1 base and J by 1 base, and 13 bases separated the two germline ends. The CDR3 has 16 amino acids. Germline V gene data show CDR1 as SEHNR and CDR2 as FQNEAQ (reference sequence). The CDR3, as DNA: TGTGCCAGCAGCTTAGAGCCCAGGGCTCGGAACACTGAAGCTTTCTTT. It yields the protein CASSLEPRARNTEAFF.